These 24 T cell receptor beta chains share one sample of origin, sequenced in a study of Tregs in tolerant kidney transplant recipients. Some clones are missing from TCRdb's copy, which holds only in-frame ones; the method was immunoSEQ multiplex PCR. This sample has about 83,000 clones; roughly 98% occur once, and the top ten carry around 0.51%. The sequenced sample was CD4+ T cells from blood, obtained before the transplant. The receptors stem from a human donor who received a combined kidney and bone marrow transplant.

This sequence joins TRBV11-3 and TRBJ2-7, with TRBD2 matching over 7 bases. CDR1 and CDR2 (germline): SGHNT, YENEEA. Losses at the gene ends were 5 bases for V and 5 bases for J; bases not matched to a gene: 12. CDR3 length: 15 residues. The CDR3, as DNA: TGTGCCAGCAGCCTGGGGGGGGAGTCGGGGGACGAGCAGTACTTC. The encoded protein is CASSLGGESGDEQYF.

The table lists this clone with a count of one. The V call is TRBV7-2, the J call TRBJ2-7, with TRBD1 matching 7 bases. Per germline, CDR1 SGHTA and CDR2 FQGNSA. The CDR3 has 15 amino acids. After removal of 3 bases from V and 2 bases from J, the junction contained 7 bases not matched to a gene. CDR3 loop: CASSFRTGDTYEQYF. The CDR3 region has the DNA TGTGCCAGCAGCTTCAGAACAGGGGACACCTACGAGCAGTACTTC.

The chain joins TRBV15 to TRBJ2-4, with D unclear. Trimming took 0 bases from V and 8 from J, leaving 5 bases between them. Per the germline V gene, CDR1 is LNHNV and CDR2 is YYDKDF (reference sequence). CDR3 length: 12 amino acids. The CDR3: CATSRDRDIQYF. The CDR3 DNA follows: TGTGCCACCAGCAGAGATCGTGACATTCAGTACTTC.

This clone was picked up one time. The chain is built from TRBV5-5 and TRBJ1-5; D possibly corresponds to TRBD1 (6 bases). This CDR3 has 16 amino acids. Germline-derived CDR1 and CDR2 are SGHKS and YYEKEE (reference sequence). The V end lost 8 bases, the J end lost 6 bases, and 24 bases lay between the germline ends. As DNA, the CDR3 is TGTGCCAGTAAGCCAGGGGCTAGGGGTGGGGGTCAGCCCCAGCATTTT. Translation: CASKPGARGGGQPQHF.

The chain has TRBV5-1 and TRBJ2-1; D is undetermined. Germline CDR1 reads SGHRS; CDR2 reads YFSETQ. V was pared by 0 bases and J by 7 bases, with 20 bases between. The CDR3 consists of 17 residues. The CDR3 loop is CASSLDYDREVRNEQFF. In nucleotides, the CDR3 is TGCGCCAGCAGCTTGGATTACGACCGAGAGGTTCGTAATGAGCAGTTCTTC.

The chain uses TRBV15 and TRBJ2-3; D not certain. The CDR3 runs to 14 residues. CDR1 is LNHNV and CDR2 is YYDKDF in the germline V gene (reference sequence). V was trimmed by 0 bases and J by 8 bases, leaving 12 bases between them. The CDR3 DNA follows: TGTGCCACCAGCAGAGATCAAACTATCAGTACGCAGTATTTT. As protein: CATSRDQTISTQYF.

V usage is TRBV4-3 and J usage is TRBJ2-3; 15 bases line up with TRBD2. V shed 2 bases, J shed 6 bases, and the junction held 6 bases outside the gene matches. The CDR3 is 17 amino acids. Germline V lookup: CDR1 LGHNA, CDR2 YSLEER. The CDR3 nucleotides are TGCGCCAGCAGCCAATTTTTCGGGACTAGCGGGAGGGATACGCAGTATTTT. Translated: CASSQFFGTSGRDTQYF.

This chain links TRBV27 with TRBJ2-1; 7 positions agree with TRBD1. The CDR3 consists of 14 residues. Germline V gene data show CDR1 as MNHEY and CDR2 as SMNVEV (reference sequence). The J segment lost 1 base and the V segment lost 7 bases, leaving 4 bases of the junction unmatched. The CDR3 loop reads CASIPRGSYNEQFF. CDR3 coding DNA: TGTGCCAGCATTCCCAGGGGGTCCTACAATGAGCAGTTCTTC.

This sequence joins TRBV5-4 and TRBJ2-7; D gene unclear. CDR3 length equals 11 residues. Trimming stripped 2 bases from V and 5 bases from J, with 5 bases between. Germline V gene sequence: CDR1 SGHNT, CDR2 YYREEE (reference sequence). The CDR3 protein is CASSFRHEQYF. The CDR3 DNA sequence: TGTGCCAGCAGCTTCAGGCACGAGCAGTACTTC.

The chain links TRBV5-1 to TRBJ2-7; unclear D gene. CDR3 length: 13 residues. V lost 0 bases to trimming and J lost 2 bases, with 6 bases between them. Germline V CDR1 and CDR2: SGHRS, YFSETQ. CDR3 sequence: CASSLVVPYEQYF. CDR3 coding DNA: TGCGCCAGCAGCTTGGTCGTTCCCTACGAGCAGTACTTC.

The chain links TRBV29-1 to TRBJ2-1; TRBD1 matches at 10 bases. CDR1 and CDR2 (germline): SQVTM, ANQGSEA. The CDR3 is 14 residues long. The V gene end was trimmed by 6 bases and the J gene end by 3 bases; junction bases not matched to a gene: 5. The CDR3 DNA sequence: TGCAGCGTGGGTCGGACAGGGGGCTACAATGAGCAGTTCTTC. Protein sequence: CSVGRTGGYNEQFF.

The J gene is TRBJ2-3, the V gene TRBV4-1; 10 bases map to TRBD1. J gave up 2 bases and V 1 base, and 6 bases lay outside the gene matches. CDR3 size: 17 residues. Germline CDR1 reads MGHRA; CDR2 reads YSYEKL. The CDR3 is CASSQAPGQGTTDTQYF. The CDR3 DNA reads TGCGCCAGCAGCCAAGCCCCGGGACAGGGGACCACAGATACGCAGTATTTT.

The gene calls are TRBV19 and TRBJ1-2, with TRBD1 matching 8 bases. Germline CDR1 is LNHDA and CDR2 is SQIVND (reference sequence). The V gene end was trimmed by 3 bases and the J gene end by 6 bases; junction bases not matched to a gene: 6. The CDR3 length is 14 residues. The CDR3 nucleotides are TGTGCCAGTAGTATTTCGGGCAGGGGGCATGGCTACACCTTC. This encodes CASSISGRGHGYTF. Based on the CDR3 plus reference TRBV19 and TRBJ1-2, the full variable domain is DGGITQSPKYLFRKEGQNVTLSCEQNLNHDAMYWYRQDPGQGLRLIYYSQIVNDFQKGDIAEGYSVSREKKESFPLTVTSAQKNPTAFYLCASSISGRGHGYTFGSGTRLTVV.

This clone was recorded only once. This chain uses TRBV28 with TRBJ1-2, with a weak D call TRBD1 (5 bases). Germline V gene lookup returns CDR1 MDHEN and CDR2 SYDVKM. The ends were cut back, 1 base at V and 3 bases at J, with 18 bases in the middle. CDR3 length equals 17 residues. In DNA, the CDR3 is TGTGCCAGCAGTTTATTGGGGCCATCCTCCCGGGACTATGGCTACACCTTC. It yields the protein CASSLLGPSSRDYGYTF.

The chain is built from TRBV25-1 and TRBJ2-3, with D unclear. With 1 base removed from V and 4 bases from J, the gap between germline ends came to 9 bases. The germline CDR1 and CDR2 sequences are MGHDK and SYGVNS. This CDR3 has 14 amino acids. The CDR3, as DNA: TGTGCCAGCAGTGAATTGTCCAGTTCAGATACGCAGTATTTT. This codes for CASSELSSSDTQYF.

The CDR3 region has the DNA TGTGCCATCAGTGAGTCTTTAGGACTAGCGGGGGGCCACGAGCAGTACTTC. This codes for CAISESLGLAGGHEQYF. The chain employs TRBV10-3 and TRBJ2-7; 14 bases match TRBD2. Unmatched junction bases numbered 6, after V lost 0 bases and J lost 5 bases. Germline V CDR1 and CDR2: ENHRY, SYGVKD. The CDR3 consists of 17 residues.

On this clone: A junction boundary mismatches the germline segment, possibly from a read error. The rearrangement joins TRBV30 to TRBJ1-5; the D gene is possibly TRBD1 (5 bases). CDR3 size: 16 residues. Germline CDR1 and CDR2: GTSNPN and SVGIG (reference sequence). The chain's CDR3 is CAWSGDSRFGNRPQHF. The CDR3, as DNA: TGTGCCTGGAGTGGAGACAGCCGTTTCGGAAATCGGCCCCAGCATTTT.

This chain connects TRBV5-1 to TRBJ2-3, with 7 bases lining up with TRBD1. Per the germline V gene, CDR1 is SGHRS and CDR2 is YFSETQ. The CDR3 is made up of 14 amino acids. V shed 4 bases and J 1 base; nucleotides not matched to a gene: 3. CDR3 residues: CASSVGTGTDTQYF. For the CDR3, the DNA is TGCGCCAGCAGCGTCGGGACAGGCACAGATACGCAGTATTTT.

The V call is TRBV4-2, the J call TRBJ1-4; D remains unclear. The CDR3 covers 19 residues. CDR1 is LGHNA, CDR2 YNFKEQ, per germline. V gave up 1 base and J gave up 0 bases, with 18 bases separating them. CDR3 sequence reads: CASSQVPRGVVSTNEKLFF. DNA for the CDR3: TGTGCCAGCAGCCAAGTTCCCCGGGGTGTAGTGTCAACTAATGAAAAACTGTTTTTT.

The genes are TRBV27 and TRBJ2-3, with 8 bases aligning to TRBD2. The V gene end was trimmed by 3 bases and the J gene end by 3 bases; junction bases not matched to a gene: 5. CDR3 length: 15 residues. Per the germline V gene, CDR1 is MNHEY and CDR2 is SMNVEV (reference sequence). CDR3 nucleotide sequence: TGTGCCAGCAGTTTCCGGGGGGGAGGAACAGATACGCAGTATTTT. Amino acid sequence: CASSFRGGGTDTQYF.

J is TRBJ2-1 and V is TRBV5-4; 7 bases line up with TRBD2. This CDR3 comprises 13 residues. V shed 4 bases and J 6 bases; nucleotides not matched to a gene: 4. CDR1 is SGHNT, CDR2 YYREEE, per germline (reference sequence). The CDR3 nucleotides read TGTGCCAGCAGCCTCGGACTAGGCAATGAGCAGTTCTTC. Amino acid sequence: CASSLGLGNEQFF.

Only one count was recorded for this clone. The J gene is TRBJ2-7, the V gene TRBV4-3; 7 positions match TRBD2. V was clipped by 0 bases and J by 2 bases; unmatched bases: 4. Germline values: CDR1 LGHNA, CDR2 YSLEER. The length of the CDR3 is 15 residues. The DNA of the CDR3 is TGCGCCAGCAGCCAAGAGGCGGGGACTACCTACGAGCAGTACTTC. Its translation is CASSQEAGTTYEQYF.

The chain uses TRBV18 and TRBJ2-5, with D possibly matching TRBD1 (6 bases). Germline-derived CDR1 and CDR2 are KGHSH and LQKENI. The CDR3 sequence is 16 residues long. Deletions cut 0 bases from V and 3 bases from J, with 14 bases between. DNA for the CDR3: TGTGCCAGCTCACCACCGAGGGGCAGGGGCGAAGAGACCCAGTACTTC. It specifies CASSPPRGRGEETQYF.

This chain joins TRBV19 and TRBJ1-5; TRBD1 matches at 8 bases. From germline, CDR1 is LNHDA and CDR2 SQIVND (reference sequence). V gave up 6 bases and J gave up 0 bases; unmatched junction bases: 13. The CDR3 totals 18 residues. CDR3 DNA sequence: TGTGCCAGTAGGGTCGGACAGGGAACGTGGGATAGCAATCAGCCCCAGCATTTT. This gives the protein CASRVGQGTWDSNQPQHF.